The 24 T cell receptor beta chains below all came from one sample that was sequenced in a study of OX40 agonist ivuxolimab in advanced cancers. The table came from immunoSEQ multiplex PCR; TCRdb's copy has only in-frame clones and leaves some out. The sample contains 30,000 to 35,000 clones, 65% to 80% of which appear only once. The material sequenced was CD4+ or CD8+ T cells sorted from blood, taken in a trial of the OX40 agonist ivuxolimab. These receptors were obtained from an adult with an advanced solid tumor such as melanoma, head and neck, liver or kidney cancer.

The V gene is TRBV27, the J gene TRBJ1-6; 7 bases align to TRBD1. The J segment lost 5 bases and the V segment lost 3 bases, leaving 10 bases of the junction unmatched. Germline CDR1 is MNHEY and CDR2 is SMNVEV (reference sequence). This CDR3 is built from 17 residues. The CDR3, as DNA: TGTGCCAGCAGTTTTTCCGGGAGGGGGCCGGATAATTCACCCCTCCACTTT. Protein: CASSFSGRGPDNSPLHF.

The rearrangement uses TRBV10-3 and TRBJ1-1; 7 nucleotides agree with TRBD1. The CDR3 is 11 amino acids. Germline V gene lookup returns CDR1 ENHRY and CDR2 SYGVKD. J lost 8 bases, V lost 5 bases, and 2 bases had no gene match. CDR3 region: CAISMDREAFF. Here the CDR3 DNA reads TGTGCCATCAGTATGGACAGGGAAGCTTTCTTT.

This clone was detected once. This chain joins TRBV7-2 and TRBJ2-7; D perhaps matches TRBD1 (5 bases). The CDR3 contains 14 residues. From germline, CDR1 is SGHTA and CDR2 FQGNSA. The V gene lost 4 bases and the J gene lost 3 bases, with 13 bases spanning the gap. Here the CDR3 DNA reads TGTGCCAGCAGCTCCCAGGGTGGGCGCTACGAGCAGTACTTC. It yields the protein CASSSQGGRYEQYF. Based on the CDR3 plus reference TRBV7-2 and TRBJ2-7, the full variable domain is GAGVSQSPSNKVTEKGKDVELRCDPISGHTALYWYRQSLGQGLEFLIYFQGNSAPDKSGLPSDRFSAERTGGSVSTLTIQRTQQEDSAVYLCASSSQGGRYEQYFGPGTRLTVT.

This clone is deemed medium-sized. The chain combines TRBV14 with TRBJ1-1; a possible D gene is TRBD1 (6 bases). The V end was cut by 4 bases, the J end by 0 bases, with 12 bases between. This CDR3 spans 15 amino acids. Germline V gene sequence: CDR1 SGHDN, CDR2 FVKESK. The CDR3 DNA follows: TGTGCCAGCAGCCCGTGGGGGGCCATGAACACTGAAGCTTTCTTT. Its protein is CASSPWGAMNTEAFF.

V usage is TRBV6-5 and J usage is TRBJ2-7, with 8 bases identical to TRBD1. Germline assignment: CDR1 MNHEY and CDR2 SVGAGI. This CDR3 spans 15 amino acids. V trimming: 5 bases; J trimming: 3 bases; junction bases outside the gene matches: 9. CDR3 in DNA: TGTGCCAGCAGTACACGTCAGGGGGCGGTCTACGAGCAGTACTTC. Amino acids: CASSTRQGAVYEQYF.

J is TRBJ1-1 and V is TRBV19; TRBD1 agrees at 7 bases. CDR3 size: 16 residues. V shed 3 bases and J 5 bases; nucleotides not matched to a gene: 12. Per germline, CDR1 LNHDA and CDR2 SQIVND (reference sequence). The CDR3 loop reads CASSITSRGRGTEAFF. The CDR3 DNA reads as TGTGCCAGTAGTATTACGTCCAGGGGCAGGGGGACTGAAGCTTTCTTT.

This clone was seen a single time. The chain recombines TRBV2 with TRBJ2-2, with TRBD1 as a possible D gene (6 bases). The V gene lost 10 bases and the J gene lost 0 bases, with 18 bases spanning the gap. Looked up from germline, CDR1 is SNHLY and CDR2 is FYNNEI. This CDR3 is 16 amino acids long. The CDR3 loop is CATGQFIIANTGELFF. For the CDR3, the DNA is TGTGCCACAGGACAGTTCATTATCGCGAACACCGGGGAGCTGTTTTTT. The full variable domain, rest sourced from reference TRBV2 and TRBJ2-2, is EPEVTQTPSHQVTQMGQEVILRCVPISNHLYFYWYRQILGQKVEFLVSFYNNEISEKSEIFDDQFSVERPDGSNFTLKIRSTKLEDSAMYFCATGQFIIANTGELFFGEGSRLTVL.

The rearrangement uses TRBV7-9 and TRBJ2-7; D uncertain. CDR3 length: 15 residues. Germline V gives CDR1 SEHNR, CDR2 FQNEAQ (reference sequence). V dropped 7 bases and J dropped 0 bases, with 16 bases sitting between them. The DNA for the CDR3 is TGTGCCAGCAACCCGATCCTTGGCCCCTCCTACGAGCAGTACGTC. Translating gives CASNPILGPSYEQYV.

The chain employs TRBV30 and TRBJ2-1; D gene ambiguous. The CDR3 runs to 13 residues. Between the trimmed V and J ends, which lost 0 bases and 4 bases, there was a span of 7 bases. Germline CDR1 GTSNPN, CDR2 SVGIG (reference sequence). CDR3 sequence reads: CAWSVQDYNEQFF. The CDR3 DNA sequence: TGTGCCTGGAGTGTACAAGATTACAATGAGCAGTTCTTC.

The rearrangement joins TRBV5-1 to TRBJ2-2, with TRBD1 identical over 7 bases. In germline, CDR1 is SGHRS, CDR2 YFSETQ. V shed 3 bases, J shed 5 bases, and the junction held 1 base outside the gene matches. The CDR3 is made up of 13 amino acids. The CDR3 DNA reads TGCGCCAGCAGCTGGGACAGTACCGGGGAGCTGTTTTTT. Its translation: CASSWDSTGELFF.

This clone came up many times. The chain is built from TRBV7-9 and TRBJ1-1; D call uncertain. Looked up from germline, CDR1 is SEHNR and CDR2 is FQNEAQ (reference sequence). There are 11 residues in the CDR3. V gave up 8 bases and J gave up 4 bases, with 8 bases separating them. The CDR3 DNA follows: TGTGCCAGCGAGACGGGCACTGAAGCTTTCTTT. The encoded protein is CASETGTEAFF.

This sequence joins TRBV28 and TRBJ2-7; tentatively, D is TRBD2 (6 bases). Between the trimmed V and J ends, which lost 7 bases and 3 bases, there was a span of 19 bases. The CDR3 is made up of 15 amino acids. Germline loops: CDR1 MDHEN, CDR2 SYDVKM. CDR3 DNA: TGTGCCAGCATAAAGGGAGGTCAGACCCACTACGAGCAGTACTTC. Its translation: CASIKGGQTHYEQYF.

V usage is TRBV7-8 and J usage is TRBJ2-3; perhaps TRBD2 as D (6 bases). The CDR3 covers 16 residues. Germline loops: CDR1 SGHVS, CDR2 FQNEAQ. With 4 bases removed from V and 0 bases from J, the gap between germline ends came to 14 bases. This CDR3 reads CASSSGLQHSTDTQYF. CDR3 nucleotides: TGTGCCAGCAGCTCGGGACTCCAACACAGCACAGATACGCAGTATTTT.

V and J are TRBV13 and TRBJ2-3, with unresolved D. The CDR3 has 11 residues. With 4 bases removed from V and 3 bases from J, the gap between germline ends came to 2 bases. From germline, CDR1 is PRHDT and CDR2 FYEKMQ (reference sequence). CDR3 in DNA: TGTGCCAGCAGCTATACAGATACGCAGTATTTT. Its translation is CASSYTDTQYF.

V is TRBV11-2 and J is TRBJ1-1; no clear D gene. This CDR3 spans 15 amino acids. Trimming left V 1 base short and J 1 base short, with 10 bases between. The V gene's germline CDR1 is SGHAT and CDR2 FQNNGV. The CDR3 sequence: CASSLGWEANTEAFF. CDR3 nucleotide sequence: TGTGCCAGCAGCTTAGGATGGGAGGCGAACACTGAAGCTTTCTTT.

The count of this clone is one. The chain is built from TRBV4-2 and TRBJ1-2, with TRBD1 as a possible D gene (5 bases). CDR1 LGHNA and CDR2 YNFKEQ come from the germline V gene. The CDR3 sequence is 14 residues long. The germline V and J ends were trimmed by 1 base and 8 bases, with 14 bases remaining between them. CDR3 DNA: TGTGCCAGCAGCCAAGTCCCCAGGGTCGACGGCTACACCTTC. As protein: CASSQVPRVDGYTF.

This chain joins TRBV11-3 and TRBJ2-5; the D call may be TRBD1 or TRBD2 (6 bases each). V was trimmed by 5 bases and J by 5 bases, leaving 18 bases between them. The CDR3 covers 15 residues. Germline V gene lookup returns CDR1 SGHNT and CDR2 YENEEA. CDR3 DNA: TGTGCCAGCAGCGCGAAGCGAGGGGGGTTGGAGACCCAGTACTTC. Translated, it gives CASSAKRGGLETQYF.

The J gene is TRBJ2-5, the V gene TRBV18; D ambiguous. The V end lost 0 bases, the J end lost 5 bases, and 10 bases lay between the germline ends. Germline loops: CDR1 KGHSH, CDR2 LQKENI. The CDR3 is made up of 14 amino acids. CDR3 in DNA: TGTGCCAGCTCACCACCTACAACCCGGGAGACCCAGTACTTC. It translates to CASSPPTTRETQYF.

This clone was recorded only once. The rearrangement uses TRBV2 and TRBJ2-6, with D unresolved. Germline assignment: CDR1 SNHLY and CDR2 FYNNEI. The ends were cut back, 10 bases at V and 4 bases at J, with 17 bases in the middle. The CDR3 totals 15 residues. The CDR3 reads CAMASVQSGANVLTF. The CDR3 nucleotides are TGTGCCATGGCATCGGTTCAGTCAGGGGCCAACGTCCTGACTTTC. The full variable domain, in which reference TRBV2 and TRBJ2-6 provide the parts outside the CDR3, is EPEVTQTPSHQVTQMGQEVILRCVPISNHLYFYWYRQILGQKVEFLVSFYNNEISEKSEIFDDQFSVERPDGSNFTLKIRSTKLEDSAMYFCAMASVQSGANVLTFGAGSRLTVL.

V usage is TRBV5-6 and J usage is TRBJ1-2; unclear D gene. The CDR3 sequence is 13 residues long. V lost 1 base and J lost 8, with 12 bases in between. In germline, CDR1 is SGHDT, CDR2 YYEEEE. Written as DNA, the CDR3 is TGTGCCAGCAGCTTGTGGGCTCCGAGCGGCTACACCTTC. Protein: CASSLWAPSGYTF.

The V gene is TRBV6-1, the J gene TRBJ2-1; D not resolved. CDR1 MNHNS and CDR2 SASEGT come from the germline V gene. V lost 5 bases to trimming and J lost 9 bases, with 2 bases between them. The CDR3 runs to 9 residues. The CDR3 DNA reads as TGTGCCAGCAGTTTTGAGCAGTTCTTC. Protein: CASSFEQFF.

The chain recombines TRBV9 with TRBJ2-1; D call uncertain. There are 14 residues in the CDR3. CDR1 SGDLS and CDR2 YYNGEE come from the germline V gene. V was trimmed by 4 bases and J by 5 bases, leaving 13 bases between them. The CDR3 protein is CASSPEAQHNEQFF. CDR3 nucleotides: TGTGCCAGCAGCCCGGAAGCCCAGCACAATGAGCAGTTCTTC.

This clone was seen only a few times. The chain has TRBV4-1 and TRBJ1-5, with D perhaps TRBD1 (6 bases). CDR3 length: 15 amino acids. V shed 1 base and J shed 5 bases, with 12 bases lying between them. Germline V gene lookup returns CDR1 MGHRA and CDR2 YSYEKL. CDR3 region: CASSQGNREDQPQHF. Written as DNA, the CDR3 is TGCGCCAGCAGCCAAGGGAACAGGGAGGATCAGCCCCAGCATTTT.

This clone was seen a few times. The gene calls are TRBV6-6 and TRBJ2-3, with 10 positions matching TRBD2. The length of the CDR3 is 15 residues. The germline V gene encodes CDR1 MNHNY and CDR2 SVGAGI (reference sequence). CDR3 sequence reads: CASRKAGGPLDTQYF. CDR3 sequence (DNA): TGTGCAAGTCGAAAAGCGGGGGGGCCTTTGGATACGCAGTATTTT.